There are many counts of the clone carrying this T cell receptor (beta chain). Antigen: not known. This record comes from a study of early T cells in non-severe SARS-CoV-2 infection. The wider study: The authors sequenced bulk RNA from unsorted whole blood, leaving chains unpaired. General observations from the study: Database matching using VDJdb favored anti-spike CD8 responses, with private and CD4 specificities left missing.

As part of library construction, unique molecular identifiers were attached to individual cDNA molecules. TCRdb ran MiXCR on the 5' RACE reads and lists one entry per CDR3 protein. Counted here are about 60,000 distinct CDR3 sequences, approximately 13% occurring once; the ten biggest clones make up approximately 4.4%. Germline CDR1 reads LNHDA; CDR2 reads SQIVND (reference sequence). V was clipped by 2 bases and J by 8 bases, with 12 bases between them. There are 14 residues in the CDR3. The V call is TRBV19, the J call TRBJ1-4, with a tentative D call TRBD1 (5 bases). Sequenced material: whole blood. The receptor was derived from an adult who was a healthcare worker with PCR-confirmed SARS-CoV-2 infection or an uninfected control (not recorded which). CDR3 protein: CASSILTGPEKLFF. The CDR3 DNA is TGTGCCAGTAGTATATTAACAGGACCCGAAAAACTGTTTTTT.